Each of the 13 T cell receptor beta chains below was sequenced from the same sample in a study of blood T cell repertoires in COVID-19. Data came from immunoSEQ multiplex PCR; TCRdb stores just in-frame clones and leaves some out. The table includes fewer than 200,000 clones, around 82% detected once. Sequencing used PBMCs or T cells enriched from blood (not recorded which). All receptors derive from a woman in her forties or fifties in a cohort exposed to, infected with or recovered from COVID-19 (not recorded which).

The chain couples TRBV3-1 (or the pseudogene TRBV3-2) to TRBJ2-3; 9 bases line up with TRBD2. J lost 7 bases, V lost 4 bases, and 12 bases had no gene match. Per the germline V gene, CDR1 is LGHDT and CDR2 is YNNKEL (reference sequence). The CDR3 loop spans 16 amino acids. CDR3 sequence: CASSLLWGREGHTQYF. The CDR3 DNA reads TGTGCCAGCAGCCTCCTATGGGGGCGGGAGGGACATACGCAGTATTTT.

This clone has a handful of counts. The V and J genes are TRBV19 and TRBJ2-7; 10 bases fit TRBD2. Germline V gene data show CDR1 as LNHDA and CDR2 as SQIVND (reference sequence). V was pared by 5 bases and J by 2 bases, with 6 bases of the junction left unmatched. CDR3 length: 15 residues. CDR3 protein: CASSSGTSVPYEQYF. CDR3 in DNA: TGTGCCAGTAGTTCGGGGACTAGCGTCCCCTACGAGCAGTACTTC.

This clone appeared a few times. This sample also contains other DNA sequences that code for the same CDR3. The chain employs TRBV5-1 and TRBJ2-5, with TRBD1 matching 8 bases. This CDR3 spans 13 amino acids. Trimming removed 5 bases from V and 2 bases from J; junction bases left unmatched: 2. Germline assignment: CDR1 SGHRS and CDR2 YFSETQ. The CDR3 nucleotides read TGCGCCAGCAGGGGGACAGGACAAGAGACCCAGTACTTC. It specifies CASRGTGQETQYF.

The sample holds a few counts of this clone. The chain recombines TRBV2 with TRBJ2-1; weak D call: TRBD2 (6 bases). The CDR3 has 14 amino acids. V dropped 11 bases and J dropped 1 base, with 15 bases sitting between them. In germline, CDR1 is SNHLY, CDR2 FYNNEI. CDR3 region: CAGGFTVSYNEQFF. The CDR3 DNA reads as TGTGCCGGAGGGTTCACGGTATCCTACAATGAGCAGTTCTTC. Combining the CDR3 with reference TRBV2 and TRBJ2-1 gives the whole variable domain EPEVTQTPSHQVTQMGQEVILRCVPISNHLYFYWYRQILGQKVEFLVSFYNNEISEKSEIFDDQFSVERPDGSNFTLKIRSTKLEDSAMYFCAGGFTVSYNEQFFGPGTRLTVL.

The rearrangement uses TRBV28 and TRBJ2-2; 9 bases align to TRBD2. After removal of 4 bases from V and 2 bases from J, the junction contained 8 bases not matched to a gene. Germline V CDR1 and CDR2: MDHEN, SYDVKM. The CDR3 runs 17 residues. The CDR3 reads CASSYSSGGPNTGELFF. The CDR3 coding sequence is TGTGCCAGCAGTTATAGTAGCGGGGGCCCTAACACCGGGGAGCTGTTTTTT.

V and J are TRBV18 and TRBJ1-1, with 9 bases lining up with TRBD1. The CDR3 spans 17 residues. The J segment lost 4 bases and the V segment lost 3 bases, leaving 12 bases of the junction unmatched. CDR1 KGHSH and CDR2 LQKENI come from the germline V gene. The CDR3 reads CASSPVPGQGSGTEAFF. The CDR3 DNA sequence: TGTGCCAGCTCACCCGTCCCGGGACAGGGTTCGGGCACTGAAGCTTTCTTT.

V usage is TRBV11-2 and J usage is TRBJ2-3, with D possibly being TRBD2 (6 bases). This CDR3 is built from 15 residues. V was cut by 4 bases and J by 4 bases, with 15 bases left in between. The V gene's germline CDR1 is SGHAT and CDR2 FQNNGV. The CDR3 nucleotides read TGTGCCAGCAGCTCGGGGCGGGGTCGGTCAGATACGCAGTATTTT. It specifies CASSSGRGRSDTQYF.

CDR3 residues: CATSRAASGVHSEQFF. For the CDR3, the DNA is TGTGCCACCAGCAGAGCGGCTAGCGGGGTTCACAGTGAGCAGTTCTTC. The chain recombines TRBV15 with TRBJ2-1, with TRBD2 identical over 9 bases. The V segment lost 1 base and the J segment 9 bases; nucleotides outside the gene matches: 10. The CDR3 is made up of 16 amino acids. The V gene's germline CDR1 is LNHNV and CDR2 YYDKDF (reference sequence).

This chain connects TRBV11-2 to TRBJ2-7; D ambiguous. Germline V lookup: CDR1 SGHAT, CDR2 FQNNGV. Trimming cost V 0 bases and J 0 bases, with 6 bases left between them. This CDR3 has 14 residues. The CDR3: CASSLDGGSYEQYF. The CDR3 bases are TGTGCCAGCAGCTTAGATGGCGGCTCCTACGAGCAGTACTTC.

CDR3 amino acids: CSASDRGAEQYF. The CDR3 nucleotides are TGCAGTGCTAGTGACAGGGGCGCCGAGCAGTACTTC. This chain links TRBV20-1 with TRBJ2-7; 8 bases map to TRBD1. This CDR3 is 12 amino acids long. In germline, CDR1 is DFQATT, CDR2 SNEGSKA (reference sequence). Unmatched junction bases numbered 4, after V lost 3 bases and J lost 6 bases.

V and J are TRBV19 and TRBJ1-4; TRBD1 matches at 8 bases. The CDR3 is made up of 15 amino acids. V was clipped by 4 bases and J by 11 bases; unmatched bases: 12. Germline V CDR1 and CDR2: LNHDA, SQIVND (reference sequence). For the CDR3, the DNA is TGTGCCAGTAGTACCAGGGGGCTCAGTCATGGTAAACTGTTTTTT. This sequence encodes CASSTRGLSHGKLFF.

The CDR3 DNA is TGCGCCAGCAGCTTATATCCGGGGGAAAACAAAAACATTCAGTACTTC. It encodes CASSLYPGENKNIQYF. V gene TRBV5-1 combines with J gene TRBJ2-4; maybe TRBD2 (6 bases). The CDR3 has 16 residues. The ends were cut back, 2 bases at V and 3 bases at J, with 15 bases in the middle. Germline V gives CDR1 SGHRS, CDR2 YFSETQ.

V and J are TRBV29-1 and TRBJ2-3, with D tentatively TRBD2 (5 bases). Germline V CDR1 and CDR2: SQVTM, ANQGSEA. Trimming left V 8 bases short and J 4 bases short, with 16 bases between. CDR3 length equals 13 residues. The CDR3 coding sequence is TGCAGCACCCAGGTCGAGGGTTCAGATACGCAGTATTTT. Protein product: CSTQVEGSDTQYF.